A selection of T cell receptor beta chains follows, all from one sample in a study of cytomegalovirus exposure and HLA in healthy donors. Generated by immunoSEQ multiplex PCR, the TCRdb table keeps only in-frame clones and is missing some. The sample consists of about 140,000 clones, 80% of them appearing once. The sequencing sample was made of PBMCs. The receptor source for this set is a man between 25 and 39 years old in good health and CMV-seronegative. Both conserved end residues are part of each CDR3. Each record gives: J gene, V gene, clone size, D gene, CDR3 protein, CDR3 DNA. A D gene is named only where the DNA matches it firmly. Clone size is given for some rows only: seen once, a few or many times, or a class if the clone is expanded.

>TRBJ1-5|TRBV15|NA|NA
CATSRDFDQPQHF
TGTGCCACCAGCAGAGATTTCGATCAGCCCCAGCATTTT
>TRBJ2-3|TRBV6-1|once|TRBD2
CASSDPRVGLAGSTDTQYF
TGTGCCAGCAGTGATCCGAGGGTGGGGCTAGCGGGCAGCACAGATACGCAGTATTTT
>TRBJ2-1|TRBV11-3|NA|NA
CASSQSGLGNEQFF
TGTGCCAGCAGCCAGAGCGGTTTAGGTAATGAGCAGTTCTTC
>TRBJ2-5|TRBV28|NA|NA
CASSSYSETQYF
TGTGCCAGCAGTTCCTACTCAGAGACCCAGTACTTC
>TRBJ2-7|TRBV19|few|NA
CASRASAYSYEQYF
TGTGCCAGTAGGGCTAGCGCCTACTCCTACGAGCAGTACTTC
>TRBJ1-1|TRBV6-5|NA|NA
CASSYSRSGRTEAFF
TGTGCCAGCAGTTACTCTAGGTCCGGGAGGACTGAAGCTTTCTTT
>TRBJ2-7|TRBV10-2|NA|NA
CASSGGLRSYEQYF
TGCGCCAGCAGTGGGGGACTTCGCTCCTACGAGCAGTACTTC
>TRBJ2-1|TRBV27|NA|NA
CASSSGGPSYNEQFF
TGTGCCAGCAGTTCCGGAGGGCCTTCCTACAATGAGCAGTTCTTC
>TRBJ1-1|TRBV9|NA|NA
CASSVGGGFMNTEAFF
TGTGCCAGCAGCGTAGGGGGGGGTTTTATGAACACTGAAGCTTTCTTT
>TRBJ2-3|TRBV21-1|NA|NA
CASSRLAGRSDTQYF
TGTGCCAGCAGCAGGCTAGCGGGACGGTCAGATACGCAGTATTTT